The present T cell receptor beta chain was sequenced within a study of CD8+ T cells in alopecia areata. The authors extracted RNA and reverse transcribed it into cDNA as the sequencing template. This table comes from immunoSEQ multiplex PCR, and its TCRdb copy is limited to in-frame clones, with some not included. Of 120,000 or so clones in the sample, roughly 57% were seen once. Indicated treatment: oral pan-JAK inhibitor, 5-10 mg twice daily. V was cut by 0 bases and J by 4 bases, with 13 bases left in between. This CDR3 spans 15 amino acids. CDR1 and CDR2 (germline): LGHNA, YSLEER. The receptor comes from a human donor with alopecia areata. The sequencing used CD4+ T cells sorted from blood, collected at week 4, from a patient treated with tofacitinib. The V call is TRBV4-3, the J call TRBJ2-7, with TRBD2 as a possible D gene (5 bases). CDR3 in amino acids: CASSQDPREGYEQYF. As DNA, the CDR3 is TGCGCCAGCAGCCAAGACCCTCGGGAAGGGTACGAGCAGTACTTC.